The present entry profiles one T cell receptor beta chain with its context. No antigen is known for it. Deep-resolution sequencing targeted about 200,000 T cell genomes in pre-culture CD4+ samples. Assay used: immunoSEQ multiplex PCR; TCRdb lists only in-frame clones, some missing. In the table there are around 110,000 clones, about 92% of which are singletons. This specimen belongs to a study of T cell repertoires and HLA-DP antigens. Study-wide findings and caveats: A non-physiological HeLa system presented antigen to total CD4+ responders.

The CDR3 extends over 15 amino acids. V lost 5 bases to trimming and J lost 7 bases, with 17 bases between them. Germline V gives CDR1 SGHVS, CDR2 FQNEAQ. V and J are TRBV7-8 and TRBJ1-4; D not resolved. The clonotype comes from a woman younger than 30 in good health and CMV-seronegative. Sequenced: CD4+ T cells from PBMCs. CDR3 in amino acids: CASSPPGSLREKLFF. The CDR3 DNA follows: TGTGCCAGCAGCCCCCCCGGGTCCTTGCGTGAAAAACTGTTTTTT.